These 6 T cell receptor beta chains share one sample of origin, sequenced in a study of blood T cell repertoires in COVID-19. The assay was immunoSEQ multiplex PCR, and TCRdb's table has in-frame clones only and misses some. This sample yields 100,000 to 130,000 clones, of which around four fifths are seen a single time; over 4% belongs to the top ten. Sequencing was performed on peripheral blood. The receptors were gathered from a man aged 65 to 85 with acute or convalescent COVID-19.

This chain links TRBV3-1 (or the pseudogene TRBV3-2) with TRBJ2-1, with TRBD1 matching 9 bases. The J segment lost 0 bases and the V segment lost 3 bases, leaving 18 bases of the junction unmatched. Looked up from germline, CDR1 is LGHDT and CDR2 is YNNKEL (reference sequence). The CDR3 is 21 amino acids. CDR3 in DNA: TGTGCCAGCAGCCAGAAACGAAAGGACAGGGGATGGTTTGGCTCCTACAATGAGCAGTTCTTC. Translation gives CASSQKRKDRGWFGSYNEQFF.

The chain employs TRBV11-3 and TRBJ2-3; 8 bases line up with TRBD2. This CDR3 spans 15 amino acids. Germline loops: CDR1 SGHNT, CDR2 YENEEA. The junction had 2 bases not matched to a gene; V was cut back by 1 base and J by 2 bases. CDR3 nucleotide sequence: TGTGCCAGCAGCTTAGTCGGGGGGGACACAGATACGCAGTATTTT. Translated, it gives CASSLVGGDTDTQYF.

The genes are TRBV9 and TRBJ2-2; TRBD2 matches 9 bases. Germline-derived CDR1 and CDR2 are SGDLS and YYNGEE. The CDR3 sequence is 18 residues long. The V and J ends lost 0 bases and 2 bases, in that order; junction bases with no gene match: 8. DNA for the CDR3: TGTGCCAGCAGCGTAGATGACGGCGGGGGGGCTAACACCGGGGAGCTGTTTTTT. Amino acid sequence: CASSVDDGGGANTGELFF.

V gene TRBV5-8 combines with J gene TRBJ2-1, with TRBD2 matching 7 bases. The CDR3 is 15 amino acids. The trim removed 0 bases at V and 3 bases at J, leaving 3 bases unmatched. Looked up from germline, CDR1 is SGHTS and CDR2 is YDEGEE. CDR3 sequence (DNA): TGTGCCAGCAGCTTGGCCGGGGGGAACTACAATGAGCAGTTCTTC. Its protein product is CASSLAGGNYNEQFF.

This clone was observed a handful of times. V usage is TRBV6-5 and J usage is TRBJ1-2; the D gene is possibly TRBD1 (6 bases). The CDR3 has 16 amino acids. Germline CDR1 reads MNHEY; CDR2 reads SVGAGI. V was clipped by 3 bases and J by 7 bases, with 21 bases between them. CDR3 in amino acids: CASSYSGAGMIGGYTF. CDR3 in DNA: TGTGCCAGCAGTTATTCAGGGGCAGGGATGATAGGTGGCTACACCTTC.

V usage is TRBV19 and J usage is TRBJ1-3; 10 nucleotides match TRBD1. V shed 4 bases and J 0 bases; nucleotides not matched to a gene: 6. Germline loops: CDR1 LNHDA, CDR2 SQIVND (reference sequence). This CDR3 region has 17 residues. CDR3 amino acids: CASSRGQGLSSGNTIYF. CDR3 in DNA: TGTGCCAGTAGTAGGGGACAGGGGCTAAGCTCTGGAAACACCATATATTTT.